This T cell receptor (beta chain) was recovered during a study of cytomegalovirus exposure and HLA in healthy donors (dated by TCRdb to 2016 to 2017). Study-wide context: An earlier analysis of more than 550 of the donors reported 276 Gb of sequence data and around 110 million unique TCR beta sequences obtained from 150 million to 200 million T cells. About 310 gigabases of sequencing data and 78 million or so unique TCR sequences were included in an early release covering 550 to 650 HLA-typed donors. Of the 300 to 500 genotyped donors, 65% to 90% were placed in the genetic ancestry cluster associated with self-reported Caucasian donors. The study aimed to test whether signatures of past pathogen exposure could be identified by cataloging public T cell receptors. Using immunosequencing, the study profiled T cell repertoires from around 680 subjects and related those repertoires to cytomegalovirus serostatus. Besides the first cohort of hundreds of subjects, a separate validation cohort made up of 90 to 150 different subjects was used. The study combined high-throughput TCR immunosequencing, statistical association of individual TCRs with disease status, and machine learning to predict cytomegalovirus infection status. In a later analysis, previously published TCR beta repertoires from several hundred donors were re-analyzed and high-resolution HLA genotyping was added so that TCR occurrence patterns could be studied. The later analysis used no new phenotypic data to find candidate immune exposures, relying instead on TCR beta sequences and their occurrence across donors. To decide whether each TCR beta V gene segment behaved as functional or pseudogenic, an earlier analysis of some 580 of the donors relied on high-throughput TCR beta sequencing. Donor age, sex, ethnicity and CMV serostatus were collected together with the repertoire data. In a later genetic analysis, genome-wide SNP genotypes for 398 of the 666 donors were used, and that subset was treated as a discovery cohort. Every discovery cohort repertoire had been produced on one sequencing platform. HLA typing covered class I and class II loci at four-digit resolution. Typing coverage differed by locus: A, B, C, DRB1 and DQB1 were typed in roughly 620-640 donors, DQA1 in about 560, DPA1 in 600 to 610, and DPB1 in approximately 450. Roughly 5 DR-DQ haplotypes were handled as single units for association and clustering, since linkage in the cohort was strong. Among a few hundred genotyped donors of the cohort, an average of about 240,000 unique TCR beta nucleotide sequences were sequenced per donor, about a sixth of them non-productive.

This clone was seen once. Its antigen is currently not known. Base-call qualities are not available, and no considerably larger clone is one nucleotide away. V ends up 0 bases short and J 9 bases short, with an unmatched junction base count of 18. CDR1 is given as SGHDN and CDR2 as FVKESK, both from the germline V gene. There are 19 amino acids in the CDR3, from cysteine to phenylalanine inclusive. Solely the CDR3 DNA is kept, with 57 bases framed from the first base. General study outcomes and caveats: Roughly uniform sequencing depth across donors was assumed in presence/absence analyses, although this assumption may not hold. The classifier was reported to diagnose cytomegalovirus status with high specificity and sensitivity in both the original and validation cohorts. In a later analysis, HLA-associated TCR beta chains showed more clonal expansion and lower generation probabilities than non-associated chains that were equally common. In a later analysis, most CMV-associated TCR beta chains were found to appear HLA-restricted, with HLA associations seemingly driven largely by CMV exposure. A few of the identified cytomegalovirus-associated TCR beta chains were confirmed in vitro to be specific for cytomegalovirus antigens. When HLA alleles, especially DR and DQ, strongly co-occurred, attributing TCR associations to individual alleles was difficult. Correlated functional status among segregating V segments might be attributable to linkage disequilibrium, but an unknown experimental factor could not be ruled out. A further reported finding was that TCR beta sequences accurately predicted the HLA-A and HLA-B alleles for most subjects in the first cohort. Some IMGT-functional V segments, including TRBV6-2 and TRBV6-3, could not be told apart with the 87-base-pair reads, so those segments were excluded. A total of 164 TCR beta chains were listed by the study as associated with cytomegalovirus. A later analysis found that TCR association rates varied across HLA loci, with DRB1 alleles showing the most associated TCRs and HLA-C alleles the fewest. Over 15 rarely observed V segments, including chromosome 9 orphons, were excluded from the earlier analysis of a few hundred of the donors because counts were too low. According to a later analysis, parvovirus B19, influenza, CMV and Epstein-Barr virus appeared linked to several top co-occurrence clusters. In this cohort, only TCR beta chains were sequenced, and detectable features were limited by the absence of alpha or paired-chain data. A later genetic analysis associated a missense DCLRE1C variant with V-gene and J-gene trimming of TCR beta chains, and an independent cohort replicated the association. Because HLA typing was unavailable for some donors at each locus, only the typed subset was used in association tests. Most TCR sequences were seen in very few donors, while some public TCRs were found in many individuals. In a later analysis, about 16,000 TCR beta sequences were associated with specific HLA alleles at a false discovery rate of 0.05. In an earlier analysis of under 600 of the donors, most TCR beta V segments were observed in productive rearrangements about 90% or about 30% of the time, broadly matching IMGT annotations. It was suggested by the authors that the approach could potentially be generalized to other disease states and immunological phenotypes. A group of highly shared sequence variants was considered likely to be a technical artifact of the sequencing pipeline. CMV serostatus was the only immune exposure information available for the cohort. According to a later genetic analysis, donors in an Asian-associated ancestry cluster had fewer N-insertions in productive TCRs than the approximately 670-donor mean.

The cohort was made up of 500 to 800 healthy bone marrow donors. At the time of sampling, all cohort members were nominally healthy, though unrecorded immune exposures were likely present. The donor tested CMV seropositive and was one of the 289 seropositive cohort members. A peripheral blood sample was provided by each donor, and peripheral blood mononuclear cells were used for TCR beta sequencing. Genomic DNA extraction from the blood cell samples was performed with the Qiagen DNeasy Blood Extraction Kit. Library prep was done by the immunoSEQ multiplex PCR assay. The multiplex PCR relied on a mix of 60 forward primers for TCR Vbeta segments and 13 reverse primers for TCR Jbeta segments. The CDR3 region of rearranged TCR beta genes was amplified from genomic DNA with a multiplex PCR assay. Amplified TCR beta libraries were sequenced as 87-base-pair reads on the Illumina HiSeq System. The study's processing was this. Across the 500 to 700 repertoires, a later analysis counted around 80 million unique TCR beta chains, approximately 10 million of which were shared by at least two donors. Raw reads were error-corrected and collapsed into unique sequences with a nearest-neighbor algorithm that merged closely related sequences to remove PCR and sequencing errors. V, D and J gene segments were assigned by aligning CDR3 sequences to IMGT reference sequences. For a sequence to be retained, a match of at least six nucleotides was required to both a V gene segment and a J gene segment. A rearrangement was called productive if the CDR3 had no stop codons and remained in frame with V and J, and every other rearrangement was called non-productive. CDR3 was defined according to IMGT convention as the region running from the second conserved V-encoded cysteine to the conserved J-encoded phenylalanine. The earlier analysis of approximately 590 of the donors excluded any sequence lacking an unambiguous match to a single V gene segment. In an earlier analysis of 587 of the donors, V segments were called functional above 56.7% productive rearrangements and were called segregating when the between-donor standard deviation exceeded 5%. A statistical classification framework was developed to diagnose cytomegalovirus status using the catalog of TCR beta chain sequences. In a later analysis, TCR nucleotide sequences were compared against IMGT/GENE-DB human TR gene sequences so that V and J genes could be assigned. The TCRdist pipeline was used in a later analysis to assign CDR3 sequences and most-parsimonious VDJ recombination scenarios. A later analysis defined each TCR beta chain by its CDR3 amino acid sequence plus V-gene family, and excluded reads lacking a unique V-gene family. As a way to deal with suspected cross-contamination and a sequencing artifact, a later analysis dropped roughly 600 nucleotide sequences that were highly shared and had low generation probability. A later analysis calculated a clonal expansion index for each public chain from normalized within-repertoire ranks of inferred template counts. In a later analysis, generation probabilities were computed with a VDJ recombination model fitted to out-of-frame rearrangements, and the resulting probabilities were checked against IGoR. In a later analysis, hypergeometric tests were used to score TCR-TCR, TCR-HLA and TCR-CMV co-occurrence, with a repertoire-size bias correction applied to TCR pairs. A later analysis estimated false discovery rates by permuting HLA or CMV assignments 20 times. In a later analysis, co-occurring TCRs were grouped with DBSCAN, and TCRdist sequence similarity was added when clustering was performed within HLA-allele-positive subsets. Co-occurrence clustering excluded repertoires with fewer than 30,000 or more than 120,000 public chains, plus five with anomalous nucleotide sharing. Not all clones reach the TCRdb copy of this immuneACCESS table, which keeps in-frame sequences only. Checked studies attribute under half of the gap to unresolved V genes and leave the rest unexplained. D and trimming were read from the DNA, whereas the V and J calls and clone size are those reported in that table. The sample yields about 200,000 clones; 79% were counted once. About 4.6% of the sample is in the top ten clones.

This chain is built from TRBV14 and TRBJ2-4; 9 of the junction bases match TRBD2. The source material was PBMCs. The TCR sequence derives from a woman between 25 and 40 years old in good health and CMV-seropositive. The DNA is as follows: TGTGCCAGCAGCCAAGAAACCGCCCGGGCTAGCGGGATGAGGAGCATTCAGTACTTC. It codes for CASSQETARASGMRSIQYF.